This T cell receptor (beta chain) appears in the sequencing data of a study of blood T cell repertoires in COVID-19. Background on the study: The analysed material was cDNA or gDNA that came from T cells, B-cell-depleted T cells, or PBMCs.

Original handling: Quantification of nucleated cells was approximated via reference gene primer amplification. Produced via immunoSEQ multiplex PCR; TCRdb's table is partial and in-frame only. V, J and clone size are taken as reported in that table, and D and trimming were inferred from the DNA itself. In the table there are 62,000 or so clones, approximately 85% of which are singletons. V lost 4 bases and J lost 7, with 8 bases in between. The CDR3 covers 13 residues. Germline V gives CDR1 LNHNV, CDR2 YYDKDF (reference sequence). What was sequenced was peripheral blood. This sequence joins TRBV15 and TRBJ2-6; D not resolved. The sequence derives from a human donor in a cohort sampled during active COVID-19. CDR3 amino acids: CATSNLGANVLTF. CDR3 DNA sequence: TGTGCCACCAGCAACCTGGGCGCCAACGTCCTGACTTTC.